The entry below gives a single TCR beta chain sequence along with its context. Its specificity is not known. The junction does not match germline at one end; this may be a read error. General study points: The TCR gene usage of tumor memory CD4+ T cells clustered together with blood and lymph node memory CD4+ cells and with lymph node naive CD4+ cells. Greatest tumor Treg TCR overlap was with tumor naive CD4+ cells. Whole repertoires were not studied in the larger cohort, only one V-J beta rearrangement.

Cells sorted as Tregs were CD4+, CD25+ and CD127-/low. In germline, CDR1 is LNHNV, CDR2 YYDKDF (reference sequence). The length of the CDR3 is 14 residues. After constant-region reverse-primer amplification, full-length variable regions underwent semi-nested PCR with Nested Universal Primer A. TCRdb reprocessed the 5' RACE reads with MiXCR, giving one entry per CDR3 protein. The data hold roughly 11,000 distinct CDR3 sequences, with around a quarter observed a single time. This receptor was identified in a female donor with breast cancer. This chain connects TRBV15 to TRBJ2-7, with unresolved D. Sequencing was done on a sample of Tregs sorted from a lymph node. In DNA, the CDR3 is TGTGCCACCAGCCGAGAAACCAGTTCCTACGAGCAGTACTTC. Translated, it gives CATSRETSSYEQYF.